One and the same sample provided the 10 T cell receptor beta chains below, sequenced in a study of memory CD8 T cells in hepatitis C reinfection. Assay: immunoSEQ multiplex PCR; the TCRdb copy retains only in-frame clones and omits some. The table lists over 50,000 clones, roughly 91% of them singletons. Time point of the sample: pre-reinfection, 55 to 20 weeks before reinfection detection. TCR sequencing was done directly ex vivo on sorted cells, without expansion in vitro. Input material: naive CD8+ T cells sorted from blood. All receptors derive from a man between 18 and 29 years old with hepatitis C virus infection.

The gene calls are TRBV5-1 and TRBJ2-7; 9 positions agree with TRBD1. Germline V gene sequence: CDR1 SGHRS, CDR2 YFSETQ. V shed 2 bases and J 6 bases; nucleotides not matched to a gene: 3. The CDR3 totals 13 residues. Written as DNA, the CDR3 is TGCGCCAGCAGCTTAGGGACAGGGAGCGAGCAGTACTTC. This sequence encodes CASSLGTGSEQYF.

This sequence joins TRBV7-8 and TRBJ2-2, with D uncertain. The germline V and J ends were trimmed by 3 bases and 2 bases, with 7 bases remaining between them. This CDR3 has 14 residues. Germline CDR1 and CDR2: SGHVS and FQNEAQ. CDR3 sequence reads: CASSFTVNTGELFF. The CDR3 DNA follows: TGTGCCAGCAGCTTCACAGTCAACACCGGGGAGCTGTTTTTT.

The chain combines TRBV7-9 with TRBJ2-1; D is perhaps TRBD1 (8 bases). Germline CDR1 is SEHNR and CDR2 is FQNEAQ (reference sequence). V was pared by 5 bases and J by 0 bases, with 20 bases between. The CDR3 contains 18 residues. CDR3 sequence reads: CASSTQGASGFSYNEQFF. As DNA, the CDR3 is TGTGCCAGCAGCACCCAGGGGGCTAGCGGATTCTCCTACAATGAGCAGTTCTTC.

This clone occurred once. The chain has TRBV10-2 and TRBJ2-2, with 9 bases fitting TRBD1. Per germline, CDR1 WSHSY and CDR2 SAAADI. Unmatched junction bases numbered 3, after V lost 6 bases and J lost 7 bases. This CDR3 has 13 residues. The CDR3: CASRDRGFGELFF. The CDR3 DNA reads TGCGCCAGCAGGGACAGGGGATTCGGGGAGCTGTTTTTT.

The chain employs TRBV4-1 and TRBJ2-1; possible D gene TRBD1, 6 bases. The CDR3 is made up of 16 amino acids. From germline, CDR1 is MGHRA and CDR2 YSYEKL. Deletions cut 2 bases from V and 0 bases from J, with 11 bases between. CDR3 sequence: CASSQIDRSSYNEQFF. Written as DNA, the CDR3 is TGCGCCAGCAGCCAAATTGACAGGAGCTCCTACAATGAGCAGTTCTTC.

The chain recombines TRBV7-2 with TRBJ2-1; TRBD2 aligns across 9 bases. Trimming removed 5 bases from V and 3 bases from J; junction bases left unmatched: 11. CDR1 SGHTA and CDR2 FQGNSA come from the germline V gene. The CDR3 consists of 17 residues. This CDR3 is CASSPRAGGPFYNEQFF. CDR3 DNA: TGTGCCAGCAGCCCAAGGGCGGGAGGGCCATTCTACAATGAGCAGTTCTTC.

The J gene is TRBJ2-2, the V gene TRBV5-4; TRBD2 matches 7 bases. The V segment lost 3 bases and the J segment 1 base; nucleotides outside the gene matches: 9. The CDR3 consists of 17 residues. CDR1 and CDR2 from the germline V gene are SGHNT and YYREEE (reference sequence). The CDR3 spells CASSSLIGGGNTGELFF. In DNA, the CDR3 is TGTGCCAGCAGCTCCCTCATTGGCGGGGGGAACACCGGGGAGCTGTTTTTT.

This clone showed up just a few times. The chain uses TRBV6-6 and TRBJ1-5; D remains unclear. Germline lookup yields CDR1 MNHNY and CDR2 SVGAGI (reference sequence). V lost 6 bases to trimming and J lost 4 bases, with 10 bases between them. The CDR3 has 13 residues. In DNA, the CDR3 is TGTGCCAGCAGCAGCGGACCGAATCAGCCCCAGCATTTT. As protein: CASSSGPNQPQHF.

The J gene is TRBJ1-1, the V gene TRBV13; possible D gene TRBD1, 6 bases. CDR1 PRHDT and CDR2 FYEKMQ come from the germline V gene (reference sequence). The V and J ends lost 4 bases and 4 bases respectively, with 10 bases between them. CDR3 length: 13 residues. The CDR3 loop reads CASSSQGRTEAFF. In DNA, the CDR3 is TGTGCCAGCAGCTCACAGGGACGCACTGAAGCTTTCTTT.

The count of this clone is one. This sequence joins TRBV7-9 and TRBJ1-5; tentative D call: TRBD1 (6 bases). Trimming removed 5 bases from V and 5 bases from J, with 10 bases in between. The CDR3 covers 13 residues. Germline V gives CDR1 SEHNR, CDR2 FQNEAQ (reference sequence). The CDR3: CASSRGGDQPQHF. CDR3 DNA sequence: TGTGCCAGCAGCCGTGGGGGCGATCAGCCCCAGCATTTT.